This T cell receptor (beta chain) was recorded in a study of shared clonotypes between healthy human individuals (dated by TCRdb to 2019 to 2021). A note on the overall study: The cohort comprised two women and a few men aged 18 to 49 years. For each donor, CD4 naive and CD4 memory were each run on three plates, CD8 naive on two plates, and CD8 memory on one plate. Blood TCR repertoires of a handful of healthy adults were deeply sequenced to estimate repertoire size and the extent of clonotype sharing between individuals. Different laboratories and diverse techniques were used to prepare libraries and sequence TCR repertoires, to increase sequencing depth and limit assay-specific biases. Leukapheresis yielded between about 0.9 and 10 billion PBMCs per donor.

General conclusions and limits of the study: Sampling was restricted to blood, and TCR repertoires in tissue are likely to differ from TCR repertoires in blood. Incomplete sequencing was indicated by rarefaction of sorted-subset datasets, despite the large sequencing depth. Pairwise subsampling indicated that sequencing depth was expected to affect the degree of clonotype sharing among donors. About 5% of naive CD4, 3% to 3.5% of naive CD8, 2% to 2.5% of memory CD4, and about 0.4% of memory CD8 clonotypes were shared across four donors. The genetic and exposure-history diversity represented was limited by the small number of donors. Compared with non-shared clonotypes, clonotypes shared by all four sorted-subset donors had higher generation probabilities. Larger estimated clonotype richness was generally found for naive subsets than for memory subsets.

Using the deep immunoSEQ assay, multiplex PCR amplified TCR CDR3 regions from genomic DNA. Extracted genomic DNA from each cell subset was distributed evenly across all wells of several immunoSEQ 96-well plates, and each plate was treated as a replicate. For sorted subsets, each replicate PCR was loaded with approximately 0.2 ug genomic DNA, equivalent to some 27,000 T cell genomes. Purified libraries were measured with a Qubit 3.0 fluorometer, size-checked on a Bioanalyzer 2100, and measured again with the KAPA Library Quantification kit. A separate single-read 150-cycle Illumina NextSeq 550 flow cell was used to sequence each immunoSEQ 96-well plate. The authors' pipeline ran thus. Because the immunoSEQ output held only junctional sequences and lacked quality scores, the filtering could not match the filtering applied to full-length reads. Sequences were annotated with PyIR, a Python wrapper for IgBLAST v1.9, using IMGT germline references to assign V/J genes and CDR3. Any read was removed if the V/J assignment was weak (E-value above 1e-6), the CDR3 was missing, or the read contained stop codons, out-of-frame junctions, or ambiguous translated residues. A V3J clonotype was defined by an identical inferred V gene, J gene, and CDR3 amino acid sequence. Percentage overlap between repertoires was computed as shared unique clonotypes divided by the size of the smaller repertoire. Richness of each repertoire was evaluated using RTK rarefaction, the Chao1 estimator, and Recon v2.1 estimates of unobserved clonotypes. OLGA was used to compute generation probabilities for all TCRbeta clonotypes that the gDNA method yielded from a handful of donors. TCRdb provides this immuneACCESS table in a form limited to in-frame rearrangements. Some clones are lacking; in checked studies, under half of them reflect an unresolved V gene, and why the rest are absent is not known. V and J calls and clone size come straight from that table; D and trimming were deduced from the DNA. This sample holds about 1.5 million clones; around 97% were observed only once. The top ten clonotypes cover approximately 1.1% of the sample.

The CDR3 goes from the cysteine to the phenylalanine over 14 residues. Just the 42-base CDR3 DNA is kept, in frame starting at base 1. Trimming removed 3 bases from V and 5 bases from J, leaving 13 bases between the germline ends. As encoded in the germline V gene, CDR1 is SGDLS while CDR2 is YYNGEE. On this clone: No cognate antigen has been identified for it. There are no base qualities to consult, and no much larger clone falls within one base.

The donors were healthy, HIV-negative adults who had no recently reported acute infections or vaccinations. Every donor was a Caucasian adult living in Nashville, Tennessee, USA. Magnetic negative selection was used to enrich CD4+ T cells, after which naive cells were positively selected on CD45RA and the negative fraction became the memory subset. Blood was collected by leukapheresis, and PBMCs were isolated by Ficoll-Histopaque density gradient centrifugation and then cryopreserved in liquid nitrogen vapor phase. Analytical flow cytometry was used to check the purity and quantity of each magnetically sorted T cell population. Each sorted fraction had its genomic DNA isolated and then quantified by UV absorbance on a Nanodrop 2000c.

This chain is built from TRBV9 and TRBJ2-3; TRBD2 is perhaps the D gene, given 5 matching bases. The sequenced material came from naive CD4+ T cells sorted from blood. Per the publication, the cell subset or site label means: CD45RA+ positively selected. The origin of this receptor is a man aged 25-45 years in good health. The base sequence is TGTGCCAGCAGCGAGACCCCTCGGGGAGATACGCAGTATTTT. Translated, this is CASSETPRGDTQYF. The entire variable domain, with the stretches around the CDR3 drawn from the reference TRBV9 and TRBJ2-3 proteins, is DSGVTQTPKHLITATGQRVTLRCSPRSGDLSVYWYQQSLDQGLQFLIQYYNGEERAKGNILERFSAQQFPDLHSELNLSSLELGDSALYFCASSETPRGDTQYFGPGTRLTVL.